This T cell receptor (beta chain) originates from a study of OX40 agonist ivuxolimab in advanced cancers. In the study overall: Of mixed ages from about 23 to 85 and averaging roughly 60 years, the group was roughly 85% male. Three patients showed partial responses: one hepatocellular carcinoma and two cutaneous melanoma cases.

The protocol was immunoSEQ multiplex PCR, while the TCRdb copy is restricted to in-frame clones and leaves out a portion. The repertoire holds approximately 6,000 clones, with about 81% as singletons. Germline V gives CDR1 SGHNT, CDR2 YYREEE (reference sequence). This CDR3 has 16 amino acids. V shed 1 base and J 5 bases; nucleotides not matched to a gene: 5. At cycle 4 day 1, cycle 7 day 1, and baseline, blood was sampled. Source: CD4+ or CD8+ T cells sorted from blood, taken in a trial of the OX40 agonist ivuxolimab. The V call is TRBV5-4, the J call TRBJ2-2, with TRBD2 identical over 10 bases. This clonotype was obtained from an adult with an advanced solid tumor such as melanoma, head and neck, liver or kidney cancer. Here the CDR3 reads CASSLPSGGRTGELFF. DNA for the CDR3: TGTGCCAGCAGCTTGCCTAGCGGGGGAAGAACCGGGGAGCTGTTTTTT.